This T cell receptor (beta chain) was sequenced for a study of blood T cell repertoires in COVID-19 (dated by TCRdb to 2018 to 2020). Study-wide context: Collaborator samples came from the United States, Italy and Spain and covered acute and convalescent phases of COVID-19. Deeply sampled blood TCRbeta repertoires from subjects exposed to, actively infected with, or recovered from COVID-19 were included in the dataset. Samples were obtained from the ongoing ImmuneRACE study (first 160 participants) and from 1,254 subjects provided by 6 global collaborators. A freely available public database, intended as a resource for researchers studying the immune response to SARS-CoV-2, is where the repertoires were released. The sample metadata nearly always contained a de-identified subject ID, COVID-19 status, age in years and sex. Where HLA class I and class II types were available, the types were taken from metadata supplied by the sample provider, not from assay-based typing. The prospective study material was composed of cDNA or gDNA derived from T cells, B-cell-depleted T cells, or PBMCs.

The collaborating institutions used their own protocols to collect whole blood in K2EDTA tubes. For TCRbeta analysis, collaborators shipped samples in one of three forms: frozen whole blood, isolated PBMCs, or DNA extracted from either of those sample types. With regard to this clone: Its target antigen remains unknown. The record has no base qualities; no much larger clone is one base away.

The CDR3 holds 12 amino acids from the cysteine to the phenylalanine. Only CDR3 DNA remains: 36 bases, in frame from the first base. Relative to germline, V is 7 bases shorter and J is 0 bases shorter, with 9 bases between their ends. The germline V gene gives CDR1 as SQVTM and CDR2 as ANQGSEA. TCRbeta CDR3 regions were amplified from genomic DNA using the immunoSEQ Assay, a bias-controlled multiplex PCR. On the authors' methods: The number of nucleated cells in each sample was estimated from the amplification of reference gene primers within the assay. To quantify the absolute abundance of each unique TCRbeta CDR3 rearrangement, sequence reads were collapsed and filtered. For each sample, productive Simpson clonality was calculated by taking the square root of Simpson's diversity index across productive rearrangements. As stored in TCRdb, this immuneACCESS dataset retains in-frame rearrangements with V and J assigned. A fraction of the clones does not appear; measured against another copy, unresolved V genes explain less than half of the discrepancy, and the remainder lacks a known reason. V and J calls and clone size are those listed in that table; D and trimming were worked out from the DNA. This sample comprises 200,000 to 250,000 clones, roughly 84% of them detected only once. 0.85% to 1% of the sample goes to the ten largest clones.

Study-wide findings and limitations: How much clinical and demographic metadata was included differed by source and by participant, and the metadata was provided uncurated.

The TCR sequence derives from a middle-aged man with acute or convalescent COVID-19. The chain couples TRBV29-1 to TRBJ1-1; there is no confident call for the D gene. The material sequenced was peripheral blood. The CDR3 region has the sequence CSAHLLNTEAFF. The DNA is TGCAGCGCTCATCTACTGAACACTGAAGCTTTCTTT.